This TCR beta chain was found in a study of OX40 agonist ivuxolimab in advanced cancers. Study details: Patients were dosed with the agonistic anti-OX40 (CD134) antibody ivuxolimab.

This CDR3 region has 13 residues. Germline V lookup: CDR1 MNHEY, CDR2 SVGAGI. V was pared by 7 bases and J by 1 base, with 10 bases between. The protocol was immunoSEQ multiplex PCR, while the TCRdb copy is restricted to in-frame clones and leaves out a portion. Seen here are about 22,000 clones, approximately 86% observed once, and the top ten hold approximately 25%. V usage is TRBV6-5 and J usage is TRBJ1-1, with D unclear. Sequencing used CD4+ or CD8+ T cells sorted from blood, obtained in a trial of the OX40 agonist ivuxolimab. The sequence was obtained from an adult with an advanced solid tumor such as melanoma, head and neck, liver or kidney cancer. CDR3 coding DNA: TGTGCCAGCAACACGGGCAGGAACACTGAAGCTTTCTTT. This gives the protein CASNTGRNTEAFF.